Each of the 10 T cell receptor beta chains below was sequenced from the same sample in a study of CD8+ T cells in alopecia areata. In each case, RNA was isolated and then reverse transcribed into cDNA as the sequencing template. Clones were read by immunoSEQ multiplex PCR, and TCRdb kept only the in-frame ones, dropping some. The profile covers approximately 57,000 clones, with about 96% appearing a single time and under 30% taken by the ten largest. This specimen consisted of CD8+ T cells sorted from blood, obtained at week 0. These receptors were obtained from a human donor with alopecia areata.

The gene calls are TRBV2 and TRBJ2-7; D might be TRBD1 (6 bases). The CDR3 runs 12 residues. Per the germline V gene, CDR1 is SNHLY and CDR2 is FYNNEI. V was shortened by 10 bases and J by 4 bases, with 14 bases between the two germline ends. For the CDR3, the DNA is TGTGCCACACTGGACAGTTTTTACGAGCAGTACTTC. Protein: CATLDSFYEQYF.

The chain joins TRBV5-5 to TRBJ2-7; TRBD1 is a possible D gene (6 bases). The CDR3 is 16 amino acids. Looked up from germline, CDR1 is SGHKS and CDR2 is YYEKEE (reference sequence). V lost 4 bases and J lost 0, with 17 bases in between. The CDR3 sequence: CASSPSVTGSSYEQYF. CDR3 nucleotide sequence: TGTGCCAGCAGCCCCTCGGTCACAGGGAGCTCCTACGAGCAGTACTTC.

This clone was observed a single time. The rearrangement links TRBV2 to TRBJ2-2; possibly TRBD1 for D (5 bases). V lost 6 bases, J lost 2 bases, and 16 bases lay in between. The CDR3 runs 16 residues. Germline CDR1 is SNHLY and CDR2 is FYNNEI. CDR3 nucleotides: TGTGCCAGCAGCGAAAGGGGCCAGGGTAACACCGGGGAGCTGTTTTTT. Protein sequence: CASSERGQGNTGELFF.

Concerning this clone itself: One end of the junction fails to match germline, which may point to a read error. The rearrangement links TRBV12-5 to TRBJ1-2; TRBD1 agrees at 7 bases. The CDR3 covers 10 residues. CDR1 is LGHNT and CDR2 is FRNRAP in the germline V gene. In DNA form, the CDR3 reads TGTGCTAGTGGCCCGGGACAGTCTCTCTTC. Its protein is CASGPGQSLF.

This chain connects TRBV7-6 to TRBJ2-5, with no clear D. Trimming removed 4 bases at V and 0 bases at J, with 6 bases between. CDR1 is SGHVS, CDR2 FNYEAQ, per germline. CDR3 length: 13 amino acids. CDR3 nucleotide sequence: TGTGCCAGCAGCTCTGGGAACCAAGAGACCCAGTACTTC. As protein: CASSSGNQETQYF.

A note on this clone: The junction and the germline gene differ at one end; a read error may be behind it. The chain couples TRBV7-7 to TRBJ2-5; D may correspond to TRBD1 or TRBD2 (5 bases each). This CDR3 contains 13 residues. From germline, CDR1 is SSHAT and CDR2 FNYEAQ (reference sequence). The CDR3 loop is CASSLNGGATQYF. CDR3 sequence (DNA): TGTGCTAGCAGCTTAAATGGGGGAGCGACCCAGTACTTC.

This chain links TRBV7-9 with TRBJ2-7; weak D call: TRBD2 (5 bases). Per germline, CDR1 SEHNR and CDR2 FQNEAQ (reference sequence). There are 14 residues in the CDR3. V was shortened by 5 bases and J by 2 bases, with 13 bases between the two germline ends. CDR3 DNA sequence: TGTGCCAGCAGCCGCACGGGGAGCCCCTACGAGCAGTACTTC. Protein sequence: CASSRTGSPYEQYF.

This clone was observed once. The rearrangement links TRBV7-2 to TRBJ2-1, with D unresolved. The germline V and J ends were trimmed by 5 bases and 7 bases, with 18 bases remaining between them. This CDR3 comprises 15 residues. Germline V gene sequence: CDR1 SGHTA, CDR2 FQGNSA. The DNA of the CDR3 is TGTGCCAGCAGCCATAGTGTCCTTCGCACAAATGAGCAGTTCTTC. The encoded protein is CASSHSVLRTNEQFF.

The V call is TRBV4-2, the J call TRBJ2-5, with 7 positions matching TRBD2. The germline CDR1 and CDR2 sequences are LGHNA and YNFKEQ. V was pared by 1 base and J by 5 bases, with 7 bases of the junction left unmatched. The CDR3 sequence is 15 residues long. CDR3 bases: TGTGCCAGCAGCCAAGGGGAGGGGTTGGGGGAGACCCAGTACTTC. Translation gives CASSQGEGLGETQYF.

The rearrangement uses TRBV19 and TRBJ2-7; no definite D call. The CDR3 loop spans 18 amino acids. The V and J ends lost 0 bases and 0 bases respectively, with 18 bases between them. Germline CDR1 reads LNHDA; CDR2 reads SQIVND (reference sequence). CDR3 DNA: TGTGCCAGTAGTATAGATCTATTCGGCAGCATGGGCTCCTACGAGCAGTACTTC. It translates to CASSIDLFGSMGSYEQYF.